One sample yielded the 10 T cell receptor beta chains listed below, sequenced in a study of T-cell memory formation after mild COVID-19. MiXCR was run by TCRdb on the 5' RACE reads, yielding one entry per CDR3 protein. The sample lists fewer than 90,000 distinct CDR3 sequences, around 13% occurring once. Sequenced: PBMCs or a T cell subset sorted from them (not recorded which). The source of these receptors is a man younger than 35 who had mild COVID-19 (a few samples of this study predate the infection). Cell type and time point are not known.

This chain links TRBV29-1 with TRBJ2-5; D is possibly TRBD2 (6 bases). CDR1 and CDR2 from the germline V gene are SQVTM and ANQGSEA. The ends were cut back, 0 bases at V and 2 bases at J, with 13 bases in the middle. The CDR3 covers 15 residues. Written as DNA, the CDR3 is TGCAGCGTTGAAGAATGGCGGGGCGAACAAGAGACCCAGTACTTC. It yields the protein CSVEEWRGEQETQYF.

The chain employs TRBV4-3 and TRBJ1-1; TRBD1 might be the D (5 bases). V lost 4 bases and J lost 5, with 11 bases in between. Germline V gives CDR1 LGHNA, CDR2 YSLEER. The CDR3 spans 13 residues. CDR3 loop: CASSPRAGTEAFF. CDR3 nucleotide sequence: TGCGCCAGCAGCCCCAGGGCTGGGACTGAAGCTTTCTTT.

This clonotype has more than one count but fewer than ten. The chain has TRBV7-9 and TRBJ2-1, with unresolved D. Trimming shortened V by 3 bases and J by 9 bases, and 6 bases separated the two germline ends. This CDR3 is built from 11 residues. Germline lookup yields CDR1 SEHNR and CDR2 FQNEAQ (reference sequence). For the CDR3, the DNA is TGTGCCAGCAGCTTTCGAGTTGAGCAGTTCTTC. Translating gives CASSFRVEQFF.

The chain has TRBV2 and TRBJ1-1; TRBD1 is a possible D gene (5 bases). CDR1 SNHLY and CDR2 FYNNEI come from the germline V gene. The CDR3 consists of 13 residues. V dropped 1 base and J dropped 7 bases, with 10 bases sitting between them. The CDR3 DNA is TGTGCCAGCAGTGAAGTGGGGCAGAATGAAGCTTTCTTT. Its protein product is CASSEVGQNEAFF. Using reference TRBV2 and TRBJ1-1 for the parts outside the CDR3, the full variable domain is EPEVTQTPSHQVTQMGQEVILRCVPISNHLYFYWYRQILGQKVEFLVSFYNNEISEKSEIFDDQFSVERPDGSNFTLKIRSTKLEDSAMYFCASSEVGQNEAFFGQGTRLTVV.

This chain connects TRBV18 to TRBJ2-7; D could derive from TRBD1 or TRBD2 (5 bases each). The CDR3 contains 14 residues. Trimming took off 6 bases at V and 2 bases at J, with 14 bases between the two ends. Germline V gene sequence: CDR1 KGHSH, CDR2 LQKENI. The CDR3 DNA reads as TGTGCCAGCTCGTACCGGGACGGGACCTACGAGCAGTACTTC. Its translation is CASSYRDGTYEQYF. The complete variable domain, with remaining parts taken from reference TRBV18 and TRBJ2-7, reads NAGVMQNPRHLVRRRGQEARLRCSPMKGHSHVYWYRQLPEEGLKFMVYLQKENIIDESGMPKERFSAEFPKEGPSILRIQQVVRGDSAAYFCASSYRDGTYEQYFGPGTRLTVT.

V is TRBV4-3 and J is TRBJ1-1; D not resolved. CDR1 LGHNA and CDR2 YSLEER come from the germline V gene. The CDR3 is made up of 14 amino acids. Trimming pared 1 base from V and 1 base from J, leaving 7 bases between. The CDR3 here is CASSQVGENTEAFF. DNA for the CDR3: TGCGCCAGCAGCCAAGTTGGGGAGAACACTGAAGCTTTCTTT.

This clonotype has just a few counts. V is TRBV20-1 and J is TRBJ1-2; D remains ambiguous. CDR3 length equals 13 residues. Between the trimmed V and J ends, which lost 6 bases and 2 bases, there was a span of 13 bases. The V gene's germline CDR1 is DFQATT and CDR2 SNEGSKA (reference sequence). Here the CDR3 reads CSARTSGNYGYTF. Here the CDR3 DNA reads TGCAGTGCGAGAACCAGTGGGAACTATGGCTACACCTTC.

The sample holds a few counts of this clonotype. The genes are TRBV15 and TRBJ2-4; 12 bases are shared with TRBD1. The CDR3 runs to 16 residues. The germline V gene encodes CDR1 LNHNV and CDR2 YYDKDF (reference sequence). The junction had 7 bases not matched to a gene; V was cut back by 3 bases and J by 7 bases. CDR3 sequence (DNA): TGTGCCACCAGCAGTGTGGGACAGGGGGCAATGAACATTCAGTACTTC. Encoded protein: CATSSVGQGAMNIQYF.

There are a few counts of this clonotype. The chain has TRBV7-8 and TRBJ2-3; no clear D. V was pared by 2 bases and J by 2 bases, with 8 bases between. CDR3 length: 14 amino acids. CDR1 SGHVS and CDR2 FQNEAQ come from the germline V gene. The CDR3 nucleotides are TGTGCCAGCAGCTTACTGTACAACACAGATACGCAGTATTTT. Protein: CASSLLYNTDTQYF.

The table lists this clonotype with many counts. This chain uses TRBV6-2 or TRBV6-3 with TRBJ1-1; no firm D call. Trimming took 6 bases from V and 5 from J, leaving 7 bases between them. Germline V CDR1 and CDR2: MNHEY, SVGEGT. The CDR3 has 11 amino acids. CDR3 sequence (DNA): TGTGCCAGCAGCCCCAGTACTGAAGCTTTCTTT. It is translated as CASSPSTEAFF.